This TCR beta chain was obtained from a study of cytomegalovirus exposure and HLA in healthy donors. Background on the study: From donors who were HLA-typed, an early data release held around 80 million unique TCRs. Study results and caveats: Researchers reportedly found TCR beta sequences accurately predicted most subjects' HLA-A and HLA-B alleles. In a later analysis, TCR beta V- and J-gene trimming was associated with a missense DCLRE1C variant. The study labeled fewer than 200 TCR beta chains cytomegalovirus-associated.

PCR was performed using 60 Vbeta and 13 Jbeta primers. The protocol was immunoSEQ multiplex PCR, while the TCRdb copy is restricted to in-frame clones and leaves out a portion. The profile shows about 210,000 clones, about 80% of them singletons. Concerning this clone itself: What it recognizes is unknown.

Per the germline V gene, CDR1 is MDHEN and CDR2 is SYDVKM. The CDR3 runs to 13 residues. Trimming left V 5 bases short and J 5 bases short, with 12 bases between. The rearrangement joins TRBV28 to TRBJ2-5; D possibly corresponds to TRBD1 (6 bases). This TCR was sampled from a male donor in good health and CMV-seronegative. Sequenced sample: PBMCs. The CDR3 protein is CASSEYRVETQYF. The CDR3 DNA reads TGTGCCAGCAGTGAGTACAGGGTGGAGACCCAGTACTTC.